The TCR beta chain described here comes from a study of glioma-infiltrating T cells. Findings and caveats of the study: Tissue-blood divergence was below expectation in non-neoplastic patients, above in gliomas. CDR3 overlap between tissue and blood was very small.

Details on this clonotype: Its antigen is still unknown.

The germline V gene has CDR1 LGHNA and CDR2 YNFKEQ. This CDR3 comprises 14 residues. V gave up 8 bases and J gave up 0 bases, with 12 bases separating them. Using RNA template, CDR3s of TCR alpha and beta were amplified with iRepertoire arm-PCR. TCRdb reanalysed the multiplex PCR reads using MiXCR and keeps one entry per CDR3 protein. The sample includes 40,000 or so distinct CDR3 sequences, around 24% of them seen just once. The chain joins TRBV4-2 to TRBJ2-3; D ambiguous. The sample was glioma tissue, nonneoplastic brain tissue, or PBMCs (not recorded which). The sequence was obtained from a human donor with low-grade glioma or glioblastoma, undergoing nonglioma brain surgery, or in good health (not recorded which). The CDR3 protein is CASQATGSTDTQYF. The CDR3 nucleotides read TGTGCCAGCCAAGCAACGGGCAGCACAGATACGCAGTATTTT.